This TCR beta chain stems from a study of PD-L1 blockade in urothelial cancer. Study as a whole: Analyses were performed on blood at 3 weeks after treatment start (the second dose) and at 6 weeks.

The CDR3 totals 12 residues. The germline V and J ends were trimmed by 3 bases and 7 bases, with 7 bases remaining between them. From germline, CDR1 is MDHEN and CDR2 SYDVKM. Time point in this sample: peripheral blood 6 weeks after treatment start. Libraries were prepared by immunoSEQ multiplex PCR; TCRdb keeps only in-frame clonotypes and omits some of them. This repertoire shows some 120,000 clones, around 88% found once; its top ten account for about 1.5%. The sequence was obtained from a man in his 60s with urothelial cancer. The sample in question was PBMCs, obtained around atezolizumab (anti-PD-L1) treatment. This sequence joins TRBV28 and TRBJ1-5, with D maybe TRBD1 (5 bases). CDR3 bases: TGTGCCAGCAGTTTCGGGGGGCAGCCCCAGCATTTT. Encoded protein: CASSFGGQPQHF.